This TCR beta chain originates from a study of early T cells in non-severe SARS-CoV-2 infection (dated by TCRdb to about 2021). The study in broad terms: Bulk RNA from unsorted whole blood was used for TCR sequencing, so alpha and beta chains could not be paired. Broader findings and caveats from the paper: VDJdb matching was skewed toward anti-spike CD8 responses and likely underestimated virus-specific expansions, missing private and CD4 specificities.

The study was a case-control design nested within a healthcare worker cohort in London, UK, with weekly nasopharyngeal swab PCR tests and blood sampling. Healthcare workers were recruited between 23 and 31 March 2020, during the week of the UK lockdown, and were followed weekly for up to roughly 15 weeks. As to this clonotype: Its antigen remains unidentified. Per-base qualities were not stored, and no clone one base away is much larger.

The library was built by means of 5' RACE. The sample was run on a NextSeq 500. In the TCR library protocol, unique molecular identifiers were attached to individual cDNA molecules to correct for PCR bias and sequencing error. Sequencing covered both TCR alpha and beta chains, and within each sample the abundances of alpha and beta sequences were tightly co-correlated. In the source study's methods: Decombinator V4 was used to annotate TCR sequences for V gene, J gene and CDR3. Expanded TCRs were defined as changing significantly between any two time points under a Poisson model with p below 0.0001. TCR abundances were normalised to the total number of TCRs sequenced per sample and were expressed as counts per million. TRAV1-2 paired with TRAJ12, TRAJ20 or TRAJ33 defined MAIT TCRs, while TRAV10 paired with TRAJ18 defined iNKT TCRs. A search of VDJdb, accessed on 1 November 2021, was run for TCRs annotated to CMV, EBV and SARS-CoV-2, with TCRs annotated for multiple antigens excluded. Clones were called with MiXCR by TCRdb after fastp trimmed the public reads at Q25, and only in-frame beta chains were retained. When rows share a CDR3 protein, they turn into one entry using the most common DNA and genes. The V and J calls shown here were made by TCRdb, not taken from the authors' results. The sample table shows about 77,000 distinct CDR3 sequences, and about 16% are seen once. About 2.6% of the sample goes to the ten largest clones.

Including the terminal cysteine and phenylalanine, the CDR3 comprises 15 residues. Just CDR3 DNA is preserved here, 45 bases in frame from base 1. V is cut by 3 bases and J by 8 bases, and the space between the germline ends is 17 bases. Sequencing was carried out using whole blood. The rearranged segments are TRBV12-3 or TRBV12-4 and TRBJ2-1, with TRBD1 as a weak D call on 5 bases. The TCR sequence derives from an adult who was a healthcare worker with PCR-confirmed SARS-CoV-2 infection or an uninfected control (not recorded which). The CDR3 amino acid sequence is: CASSLRQGQWYEQFF. The nucleotide sequence is given as TGTGCCAGCAGTTTGCGGCAGGGCCAATGGTATGAGCAGTTCTTC.